The rows below give T cell receptor beta chains drawn from one sample of a study of metastatic and nonmetastatic thyroid tumors. MiXCR re-clonotyped the PCR reads for TCRdb. The profile shows around 18,000 clones, about 13% of them singletons. Sequenced input: blood. The origin of the receptors is a female donor with papillary thyroid cancer or a benign thyroid nodule (not recorded which). Some clones in this sample may be carry-over from other donors' samples. The CDR3 runs from the conserved cysteine through the conserved F or W. A D gene is named only where the DNA matches it firmly. The size of a clone is reported for some rows only, either as once, few or many, or as a class for expanded clones.

V	J	size	D	CDR3	DNA
TRBV30	TRBJ1-5	many	TRBD1	CAWNSLGQANQPQHF	TGTGCCTGGAATTCTCTTGGACAGGCTAATCAGCCCCAGCATTTT
TRBV2	TRBJ2-2	many	.	CASSAQGPLFF	TGTGCCAGCTCCGCCCAGGGCCCGCTGTTTTTT
TRBV11-2	TRBJ2-7	many	TRBD1	CASSLGTGSWYEQYF	TGTGCCAGCAGCTTAGGGACAGGGTCGTGGTACGAGCAGTACTTC
TRBV11-1	TRBJ2-7	many	.	CASSDLFMTYEQYF	TGTGCCAGCAGCGATCTGTTTATGACCTACGAGCAGTACTTC
TRBV5-1	TRBJ2-1	many	.	CASGWGAGNEQFF	TGCGCCAGCGGGTGGGGTGCGGGCAATGAGCAGTTCTTC
TRBV4-3	TRBJ2-3	many	.	CASSPRGSNLATTQYF	TGCGCCAGCAGCCCTCGCGGCAGCAACTTAGCGACCACGCAGTATTTT
TRBV30	TRBJ1-3	many	.	CAWSASWPGSSGNTIYF	TGTGCCTGGAGTGCCTCATGGCCGGGCAGCTCTGGAAACACCATATATTTT
TRBV6-1	TRBJ1-1	few	.	CASSNGDTPRFF	TGTGCCAGCAGCAACGGGGACACTCCACGGTTCTTT
TRBV19	TRBJ2-1	many	.	CASSTFSRYNEQFF	TGTGCCAGTAGTACTTTCTCGAGGTACAATGAGCAGTTCTTC
TRBV6-1	TRBJ1-1	many	.	CASGDLRGTEAFF	TGTGCCAGCGGTGACCTTCGGGGGACTGAAGCTTTCTTT
TRBV5-1	TRBJ2-3	.	.	CASSPQGVGTDTQYF	TGCGCCAGCAGCCCACAGGGTGTAGGAACAGATACGCAGTATTTT
TRBV6-1	TRBJ2-5	medium-sized	.	CASSGWGQETQYF	TGTGCCAGCAGTGGTTGGGGACAAGAGACCCAGTACTTC
TRBV20-1	TRBJ1-5	many	TRBD1	CSATPQGALDQPQHF	TGCAGTGCTACCCCACAGGGGGCGCTCGATCAGCCCCAGCATTTT
TRBV5-1	TRBJ1-1	many	.	CASTGGGPEAFF	TGCGCCAGCACCGGGGGTGGTCCTGAAGCTTTCTTT
TRBV7-2	TRBJ1-6	many	TRBD1	CASSTTGYNSPLHF	TGTGCCAGCAGCACGACAGGGTATAATTCACCCCTCCACTTT
TRBV27	TRBJ2-2	few	TRBD2	CASRRGGAGTGELFF	TGTGCCAGCCGACGGGGGGGGGCGGGGACCGGGGAGCTGTTTTTT
TRBV7-2	TRBJ2-3	many	TRBD2	CASSFSGARTDTQYF	TGTGCCAGCAGCTTTAGCGGGGCCCGCACAGATACGCAGTATTTT
TRBV6-1	TRBJ2-6	medium-sized	.	CASSWSVRPSGANVLTF	TGTGCCAGCAGCTGGTCGGTTCGGCCCTCTGGGGCCAACGTCCTGACTTTC
TRBV29-1	TRBJ2-1	many	.	CSIYSGTGSYNEQFF	TGCAGCATTTACTCGGGGACTGGTTCCTACAATGAGCAGTTCTTC
TRBV24-1	TRBJ2-2	many	TRBD1	CTTSDLVRGNTGELLF	TGTACCACCAGTGATTTGGTCAGGGGGAACACCGGGGAGCTGCTTTTT
TRBV24-1	TRBJ2-2	many	TRBD1	CATSESGTGAGNTGELFF	TGTGCCACCAGTGAAAGTGGGACAGGGGCGGGGAACACCGGGGAGCTGTTTTTT
TRBV6-1	TRBJ2-7	medium-sized	.	CASSRDTTSYEQYF	TGTGCCAGCAGTCGAGATACCACCTCCTACGAGCAGTACTTC
TRBV27	TRBJ1-6	medium-sized	TRBD1	CASRGQGGIPLHF	TGTGCCAGCAGAGGACAGGGGGGTATACCCCTCCACTTT
TRBV20-1	TRBJ2-4	many	TRBD1	CSATTPGTDIQYF	TGCAGTGCTACCACCCCCGGGACAGATATTCAGTACTTC
TRBV3-1	TRBJ2-1	many	TRBD2	CASSPPGTTQFF	TGTGCCAGCAGCCCGCCCGGGACTACGCAGTTCTTC
TRBV7-2	TRBJ1-6	many	.	CASSFIQGALSRSPLHF	TGTGCCAGCAGCTTCATCCAGGGCGCCCTTTCCAGATCACCCCTCCACTTT
TRBV7-9	TRBJ2-2	many	.	CASSRAGELFF	TGTGCCAGCAGCCGGGCCGGGGAGCTGTTTTTT
TRBV18	TRBJ1-6	many	TRBD1	CASSQTGGNSPLHF	TGTGCCAGCTCTCAGACAGGGGGGAATTCACCCCTCCACTTT
TRBV7-2	TRBJ2-2	many	TRBD2	CASSFPSGPTASPNTGELFF	TGTGCCAGCAGCTTCCCTAGCGGCCCAACGGCCAGCCCGAACACCGGGGAGCTGTTTTTT
TRBV28	TRBJ1-2	medium-sized	.	CASSSPGGGAGAYNGYTF	TGTGCCAGCAGCTCCCCCGGGGGTGGGGCAGGAGCCTACAATGGCTACACCTTC
TRBV5-1	TRBJ1-5	.	.	CASSPGGDNSNQPQHF	TGCGCCAGCAGTCCCGGTGGGGACAACTCCAATCAGCCCCAGCATTTT
TRBV5-1	TRBJ2-2	.	TRBD2	CASSPEGGRADTGELFF	TGCGCCAGCAGCCCCGAGGGCGGGAGGGCCGACACCGGGGAGCTGTTTTTT
TRBV6-1	TRBJ2-3	medium-sized	TRBD2	CASCTGGLTDTQYF	TGTGCCAGCTGCACGGGGGGGCTGACAGATACGCAGTATTTT
TRBV6-6	TRBJ1-1	.	.	CASSYSGIGEAFF	TGTGCCAGCAGTTACTCAGGTATTGGTGAAGCTTTCTTT
TRBV27	TRBJ2-7	.	TRBD1	CASRWTGNEQYF	TGTGCCAGCAGGTGGACAGGGAACGAGCAGTACTTC
TRBV7-8	TRBJ2-7	.	.	CASSLGFADYGQYF	TGTGCCAGCAGCTTAGGTTTCGCGGATTACGGGCAGTACTTC
TRBV19	TRBJ2-7	.	.	CASSGHGPREQYF	TGTGCCAGTAGTGGGCATGGACCGAGGGAGCAGTACTTC
TRBV28	TRBJ2-1	medium-sized	TRBD2	CASSLAGGGSLEQFF	TGTGCCAGCAGTTTGGCGGGAGGGGGGTCTCTTGAGCAGTTCTTC
TRBV10-1	TRBJ2-1	many	TRBD2	CASSAGAPGNEQFF	TGCGCCAGCAGCGCGGGAGCTCCGGGGAATGAGCAGTTCTTC
TRBV28	TRBJ2-7	few	.	CASSRYSFEQYF	TGTGCCAGCAGTCGGTACAGTTTCGAGCAGTACTTC
TRBV28	TRBJ1-6	.	.	CASSLSQGSPLHF	TGTGCCAGCAGCTTATCACAGGGTTCACCCCTCCACTTT
TRBV7-9	TRBJ2-5	many	TRBD1	CASSRWTGTYQETQYF	TGTGCCAGCAGCCGGTGGACAGGGACGTACCAAGAGACCCAGTACTTC
TRBV19	TRBJ1-5	many	.	CASRGWGGQPQHF	TGTGCCAGCCGAGGCTGGGGTGGACAGCCCCAGCATTTT
TRBV3-1	TRBJ2-2	many	.	CASTVGPDTGELFF	TGTGCCAGCACGGTAGGACCCGACACCGGGGAGCTGTTTTTT
TRBV19	TRBJ1-5	medium-sized	.	CASSISRQPQHF	TGTGCCAGTAGTATTTCCAGGCAGCCCCAGCATTTT
TRBV6-5	TRBJ2-3	few	.	CASTFADTQYF	TGTGCCAGCACGTTTGCGGATACGCAGTATTTT
TRBV5-1	TRBJ1-3	.	.	CASSQGLQAGNTIYF	TGCGCCAGCAGCCAAGGACTGCAAGCTGGTAACACCATATATTTT
TRBV29-1	TRBJ2-7	many	.	CSVESGKLERYF	TGCAGCGTTGAGTCCGGGAAACTCGAAAGGTACTTC
TRBV5-4	TRBJ2-3	many	TRBD1	CASSGRTGLADTQYF	TGTGCCAGCAGCGGGCGGACAGGTCTCGCAGATACGCAGTATTTT
TRBV12-3/TRBV12-4	TRBJ2-7	medium-sized	.	CASSFPRKGVYEQYF	TGTGCCAGCAGTTTTCCCAGAAAAGGGGTCTACGAGCAGTACTTC
TRBV19	TRBJ1-6	many	.	CASSGSANSPLHF	TGTGCCAGCTCAGGGTCGGCCAACTCACCCCTCCACTTT
TRBV6-1	TRBJ2-7	medium-sized	.	CASLSFYEQYF	TGTGCCAGCCTCAGTTTCTACGAGCAGTACTTC
TRBV27	TRBJ2-4	many	TRBD1	CASSFEGALNIQYF	TGTGCCAGCAGTTTTGAGGGGGCGTTAAACATTCAGTACTTC
TRBV10-1	TRBJ2-2	many	TRBD2	CASSVAGDDRFGELFF	TGCGCCAGCAGTGTGGCGGGAGATGACCGTTTCGGGGAGCTGTTTTTT
TRBV9	TRBJ2-3	many	.	CASSVGNKDTQYF	TGTGCCAGCAGCGTAGGCAACAAAGATACGCAGTATTTT
TRBV19	TRBJ1-5	many	.	CASSMMGGGNQPQHF	TGTGCCAGTAGTATGATGGGAGGGGGCAATCAGCCCCAGCATTTT
TRBV20-1	TRBJ2-2	many	.	CSAPRTGDTGELFF	TGCAGTGCTCCTCGGACTGGAGACACCGGGGAGCTGTTTTTT
TRBV2	TRBJ2-7	many	.	CASSEGRPELSYEQYF	TGTGCCAGCAGTGAGGGTAGGCCCGAACTTTCCTACGAGCAGTACTTC
TRBV18	TRBJ2-7	many	.	CASSPRGLSYEQYF	TGTGCCAGCTCACCACGAGGGCTCTCCTACGAGCAGTACTTC
TRBV4-1	TRBJ1-4	many	.	CASSRGTNEKLFF	TGCGCCAGCAGCCGGGGGACTAATGAAAAACTGTTTTTT